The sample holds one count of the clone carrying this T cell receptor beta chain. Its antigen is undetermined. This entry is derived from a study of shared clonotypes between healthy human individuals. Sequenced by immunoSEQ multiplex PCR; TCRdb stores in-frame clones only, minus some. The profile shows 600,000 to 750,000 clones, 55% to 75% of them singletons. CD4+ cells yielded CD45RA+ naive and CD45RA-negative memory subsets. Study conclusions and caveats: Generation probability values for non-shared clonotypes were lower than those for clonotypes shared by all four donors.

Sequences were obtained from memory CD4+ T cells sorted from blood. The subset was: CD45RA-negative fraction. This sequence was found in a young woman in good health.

The CDR3 loop is CASSPGTIMNTEAFF. The CDR3 coding sequence is TGTGCCAGCAGTCCGGGGACAATCATGAACACTGAAGCTTTCTTT. The chain employs TRBV27 and TRBJ1-1, with D maybe TRBD1 (6 bases). CDR1 and CDR2 (germline): MNHEY, SMNVEV (reference sequence). The length of the CDR3 is 15 residues. Deletions cut 5 bases from V and 0 bases from J, with 13 bases between.